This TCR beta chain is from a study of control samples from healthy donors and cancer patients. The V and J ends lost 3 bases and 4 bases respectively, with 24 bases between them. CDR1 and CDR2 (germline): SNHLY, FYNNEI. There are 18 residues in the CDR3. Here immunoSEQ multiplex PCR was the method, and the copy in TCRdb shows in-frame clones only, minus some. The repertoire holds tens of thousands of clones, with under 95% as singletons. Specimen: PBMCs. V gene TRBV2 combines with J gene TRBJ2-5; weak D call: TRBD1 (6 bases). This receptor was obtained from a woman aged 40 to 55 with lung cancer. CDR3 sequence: CASSDGGGYFFGVETQYF. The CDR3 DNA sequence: TGTGCCAGCAGTGACGGTGGGGGCTACTTCTTCGGCGTAGAGACCCAGTACTTC.